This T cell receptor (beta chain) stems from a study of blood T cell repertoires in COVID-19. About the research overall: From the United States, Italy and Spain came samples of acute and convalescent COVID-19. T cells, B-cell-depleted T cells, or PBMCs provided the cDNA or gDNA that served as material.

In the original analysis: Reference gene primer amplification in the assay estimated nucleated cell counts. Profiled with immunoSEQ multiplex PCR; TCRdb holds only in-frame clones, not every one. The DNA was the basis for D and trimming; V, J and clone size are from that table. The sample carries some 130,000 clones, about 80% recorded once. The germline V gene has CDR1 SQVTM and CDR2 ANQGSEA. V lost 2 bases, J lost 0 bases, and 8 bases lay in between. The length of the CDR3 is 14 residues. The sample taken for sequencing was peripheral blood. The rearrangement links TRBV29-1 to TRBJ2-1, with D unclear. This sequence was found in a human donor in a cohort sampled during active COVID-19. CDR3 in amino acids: CSVENPSSYNEQFF. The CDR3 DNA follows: TGCAGCGTTGAAAACCCCAGCTCCTACAATGAGCAGTTCTTC.